This entry lists 21 T cell receptor beta chains sequenced from one sample in a study of CD8 T cells in ankylosing spondylitis. TCRdb independently ran MiXCR on the 5' RACE reads; one entry per CDR3 protein. The sample shows 350,000 or so distinct CDR3 sequences, roughly 11% of them seen only once. Sequenced sample: blood, either unsorted or a sorted T cell fraction (not recorded which). These receptors all come from a female donor with ankylosing spondylitis or in good health (not recorded which).

Of note for this clonotype: A read error may be the cause here, since a much bigger clone is one base away. This sequence joins TRBV20-1 and TRBJ1-2; D is unresolved. Germline V lookup: CDR1 DFQATT, CDR2 SNEGSKA (reference sequence). The CDR3 covers 12 residues. The CDR3 nucleotides read TGCAGTGCTAGAGCTCACTTCGATGGCGACACCTTC. This encodes CSARAHFDGDTF.

V is TRBV7-2 and J is TRBJ2-4; TRBD1 aligns across 7 bases. The CDR3 loop spans 15 amino acids. Germline CDR1 and CDR2: SGHTA and FQGNSA. The junction had 8 bases not matched to a gene; V was cut back by 5 bases and J by 4 bases. In DNA, the CDR3 is TGTGCCAGCAGCCTGGACAGGAGAGAGAAAAACATTCAGTACTTC. It specifies CASSLDRREKNIQYF.

This clonotype was seen more than once but under ten times. V gene TRBV4-1 combines with J gene TRBJ1-2; D remains ambiguous. Per germline, CDR1 MGHRA and CDR2 YSYEKL. The CDR3 contains 14 residues. Between the trimmed V and J ends, which lost 6 bases and 6 bases, there was a span of 17 bases. The CDR3 spells CASRTSSAGDGYTF. The DNA of the CDR3 is TGCGCCAGCAGAACCTCTTCGGCCGGGGATGGCTACACCTTC.

This clonotype was picked up many times. The chain uses TRBV5-6 and TRBJ1-5; D is undetermined. Looked up from germline, CDR1 is SGHDT and CDR2 is YYEEEE. V gave up 5 bases and J gave up 9 bases, with 12 bases separating them. The length of the CDR3 is 12 residues. CDR3 in amino acids: CASSSPLGPQHF. The CDR3 bases are TGTGCCAGCAGTTCCCCTTTGGGGCCCCAGCATTTT.

This clonotype was seen repeatedly, ten times or more. The chain has TRBV20-1 and TRBJ1-2; 9 bases match TRBD1. CDR1 is DFQATT, CDR2 SNEGSKA, per germline (reference sequence). CDR3 length: 16 amino acids. The J segment lost 3 bases and the V segment lost 3 bases, leaving 11 bases of the junction unmatched. CDR3 in DNA: TGCAGTGCTAGGTCCAGGACAGGGGAAATTCACTATGGCTACACCTTC. Encoded protein: CSARSRTGEIHYGYTF.

This sequence joins TRBV6-6 and TRBJ1-2, with unresolved D. Germline V gene sequence: CDR1 MNHNY, CDR2 SVGAGI (reference sequence). Trimming pared 8 bases from V and 2 bases from J, leaving 6 bases between. The CDR3 covers 11 residues. The CDR3 loop reads CASAGNYGYTF. CDR3 bases: TGTGCCAGCGCGGGGAACTATGGCTACACCTTC.

This clonotype was seen more than once but under ten times. The rearrangement uses TRBV7-2 and TRBJ2-5; maybe TRBD2 (6 bases). Trimming took 0 bases from V and 5 from J, leaving 13 bases between them. Germline V gene sequence: CDR1 SGHTA, CDR2 FQGNSA. This CDR3 spans 15 amino acids. The CDR3 bases are TGTGCCAGCAGCTTAGCATCAGGTGGGGGGGAGACCCAGTACTTC. It is translated as CASSLASGGGETQYF.

This clonotype has ten or more counts. This rearrangement joins TRBV20-1 to TRBJ2-1; 9 nucleotides match TRBD2. V lost 1 base, J lost 2 bases, and 0 bases stayed unmatched. This CDR3 spans 14 amino acids. Germline V gene lookup returns CDR1 DFQATT and CDR2 SNEGSKA (reference sequence). The CDR3 DNA is TGCAGTGCTAGAGGGACTAGCGCCTACAATGAGCAGTTCTTC. Protein product: CSARGTSAYNEQFF.

The table lists this clonotype with many counts. The V and J genes are TRBV7-2 and TRBJ2-3; D uncertain. V lost 5 bases to trimming and J lost 1 base, with 16 bases between them. The V gene's germline CDR1 is SGHTA and CDR2 FQGNSA. The CDR3 length is 16 residues. The CDR3 protein is CASSPEWELGTDTQYF. DNA for the CDR3: TGTGCCAGCAGCCCGGAGTGGGAATTGGGCACAGATACGCAGTATTTT.

The sample holds many counts of this clonotype. The chain recombines TRBV29-1 with TRBJ2-1; possibly TRBD2 for D (6 bases). Germline V gene lookup returns CDR1 SQVTM and CDR2 ANQGSEA. The V and J ends lost 6 bases and 2 bases respectively, with 14 bases between them. The length of the CDR3 is 14 residues. CDR3 sequence: CSVGTEAAYNEQFF. DNA for the CDR3: TGCAGCGTCGGGACTGAGGCCGCCTACAATGAGCAGTTCTTC.

This clonotype was detected many times. The V gene is TRBV5-1, the J gene TRBJ2-1; 10 bases line up with TRBD2. Looked up from germline, CDR1 is SGHRS and CDR2 is YFSETQ. V trimming: 3 bases; J trimming: 5 bases; junction bases outside the gene matches: 5. The CDR3 contains 15 residues. For the CDR3, the DNA is TGCGCCAGCAGCTCCGCTAGCGGGAGTCACAATGAGCAGTTCTTC. Amino acid sequence: CASSSASGSHNEQFF.

To note about this clonotype: It may be a read error: a sequence one base away is much more abundant. This chain joins TRBV20-1 and TRBJ2-7, with a tentative D call TRBD2 (6 bases). This CDR3 comprises 12 residues. Germline V gene data show CDR1 as DFQATT and CDR2 as SNEGSKA (reference sequence). V was pared by 3 bases and J by 8 bases, with 14 bases between. The CDR3 DNA follows: TGCAGTGCTAGGCCGCAGGGACTCAAGCAGTACTTC. Amino acids: CSARPQGLKQYF.

This chain links TRBV12-3 or TRBV12-4 with TRBJ1-1; weak D call: TRBD1 (5 bases). CDR3 length: 16 residues. Between the trimmed V and J ends, which lost 11 bases and 1 base, there was a span of 23 bases. This CDR3 reads CAGTRDSQGRNTEAFF. DNA of the CDR3: TGTGCCGGTACTCGGGACTCGCAGGGAAGGAACACTGAAGCTTTCTTT.

This chain joins TRBV12-3 or TRBV12-4 and TRBJ2-5; D possibly corresponds to TRBD2 (7 bases). The V and J ends lost 6 bases and 2 bases respectively, with 16 bases between them. The CDR3 has 15 residues. The CDR3 loop reads CASSPDRGAQETQYF. The DNA for the CDR3 is TGTGCCAGCAGCCCAGATCGGGGGGCACAAGAGACCCAGTACTTC.

This clonotype was detected many times. The rearrangement links TRBV21-1 to TRBJ2-1. TRBV21-1 is flagged as a pseudogene. This CDR3 contains 17 residues. CDR3 residues: CASSKAVSWEVRNEQFF. The CDR3 DNA reads TGTGCCAGCAGCAAAGCGGTTTCATGGGAAGTTCGGAATGAGCAGTTCTTC.

The sample holds a few counts of this clonotype. This chain connects TRBV5-1 to TRBJ2-2, with D possibly being TRBD1 or TRBD2 (5 bases each). V was trimmed by 6 bases and J by 5 bases, leaving 20 bases between them. The CDR3 sequence is 16 residues long. Germline V CDR1 and CDR2: SGHRS, YFSETQ. The CDR3 DNA reads TGCGCCAGCACCGGGATGGGGCGGCCCGAGACCGGGGAGCTGTTTTTT. Translation: CASTGMGRPETGELFF.

This clonotype came up many times. This sequence joins TRBV4-1 and TRBJ1-1; 8 bases are shared with TRBD1. The V gene end was trimmed by 4 bases and the J gene end by 3 bases; junction bases not matched to a gene: 7. CDR3 length: 15 residues. Germline V gene data show CDR1 as MGHRA and CDR2 as YSYEKL. This CDR3 reads CASSPVKTGDTEAFF. CDR3 DNA sequence: TGCGCCAGCAGCCCGGTAAAGACAGGGGACACTGAAGCTTTCTTT.

The sample holds a few counts of this clonotype. The rearrangement uses TRBV5-1 and TRBJ1-6; no definite D call. The CDR3 is made up of 14 amino acids. V lost 0 bases to trimming and J lost 7 bases, with 8 bases between them. The germline gives CDR1 SGHRS, CDR2 YFSETQ. This CDR3 reads CASSLESANSPLHF. CDR3 DNA sequence: TGCGCCAGCAGCTTGGAAAGTGCGAATTCACCCCTCCACTTT.

On this clonotype itself: In this CDR3 the conserved last residue, phenylalanine or tryptophan, is missing, so a read error is likely. The chain couples TRBV12-3 or TRBV12-4 to TRBJ1-2, with D uncertain. The CDR3 length is 11 residues. For the CDR3, the DNA is TGTGCCAGTAGTTTGGGCTATGGCTACACCTAC. Residues: CASSLGYGYTY.

This clonotype has ten or more counts. This rearrangement joins TRBV7-2 to TRBJ2-2; D unresolved. CDR1 SGHTA and CDR2 FQGNSA come from the germline V gene. The CDR3 consists of 13 residues. Trimming took 5 bases from V and 6 from J, leaving 10 bases between them. The CDR3 DNA reads TGTGCCAGCAGCCCCAAGGCCCCCGGGGAGCTGTTTTTT. The encoded protein is CASSPKAPGELFF.

Here the CDR3 reads CASSEGTFNTGELFF. Here the CDR3 DNA reads TGTGCCAGCAGCGAGGGGACTTTCAACACCGGGGAGCTGTTTTTT. The gene calls are TRBV7-7 and TRBJ2-2, with D perhaps matching TRBD2 (6 bases). CDR1 SSHAT and CDR2 FNYEAQ come from the germline V gene (reference sequence). The CDR3 is 15 amino acids. V lost 5 bases, J lost 2 bases, and 12 bases lay in between.